This record looks at one TCR beta chain sequence and its context. These data originate in a study of T cell responses to AZD1222 COVID-19 vaccine. The assay was immunoSEQ multiplex PCR, and TCRdb's table has in-frame clones only and misses some. The table lists roughly 150,000 clones, just over 90% of them singletons. This CDR3 has 16 amino acids. From germline, CDR1 is MDHEN and CDR2 SYDVKM. V shed 6 bases and J 6 bases; nucleotides not matched to a gene: 13. The sequence was obtained from an adult who received the AZD1222 COVID-19 vaccine. The genes are TRBV28 and TRBJ1-5; 8 bases agree with TRBD1. The source material was peripheral blood, sampled 28 days after the second AZD1222 dose. In nucleotides, the CDR3 is TGTGCCAGCAGCGCGGGGGGGCAGGGGGCCTTTCAGCCCCAGCATTTT. Residues: CASSAGGQGAFQPQHF.